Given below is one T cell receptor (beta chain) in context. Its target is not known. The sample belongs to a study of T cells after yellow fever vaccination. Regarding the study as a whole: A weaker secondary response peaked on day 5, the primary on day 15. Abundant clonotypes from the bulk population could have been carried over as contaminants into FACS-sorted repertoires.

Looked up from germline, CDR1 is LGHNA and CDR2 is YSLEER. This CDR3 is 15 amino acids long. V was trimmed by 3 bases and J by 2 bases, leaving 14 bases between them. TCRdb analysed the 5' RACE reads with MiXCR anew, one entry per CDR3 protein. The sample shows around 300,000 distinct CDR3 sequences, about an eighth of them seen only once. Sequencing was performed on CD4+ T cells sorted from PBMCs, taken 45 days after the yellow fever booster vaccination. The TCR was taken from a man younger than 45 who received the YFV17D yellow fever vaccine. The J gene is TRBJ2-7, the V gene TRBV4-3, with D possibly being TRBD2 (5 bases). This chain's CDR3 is CASSHLPGKTYEQYF. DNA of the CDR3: TGCGCCAGCAGCCACCTACCCGGGAAGACCTACGAGCAGTACTTC.